This record concerns one TCR beta chain sequence. What it binds is unknown. These data belong to a study of cytomegalovirus exposure and HLA in healthy donors. With 60 Vbeta and 13 Jbeta primers, the PCR was carried out. Data came from immunoSEQ multiplex PCR; TCRdb stores just in-frame clones and leaves some out. The sample yields tens of thousands of clones, roughly two thirds seen once. General study results and limits: Serostatus for CMV was the only available immune exposure information.

V dropped 4 bases and J dropped 1; count of bases not matched to a gene: 1. Germline V gene sequence: CDR1 SQVTM, CDR2 ANQGSEA. The CDR3 spans 14 residues. Sequenced: PBMCs. This receptor was identified in a man aged 60 to 75 in good health and CMV-seropositive. The genes are TRBV29-1 and TRBJ2-5; 12 nucleotides line up with TRBD2. The CDR3 sequence is CSVAGLAGQETQYF. In nucleotides, the CDR3 is TGCAGCGTTGCGGGACTAGCGGGCCAAGAGACCCAGTACTTC. The full variable domain, completed using reference TRBV29-1 and TRBJ2-5, is SAVISQKPSRDICQRGTSLTIQCQVDSQVTMMFWYRQQPGQSLTLIATANQGSEATYESGFVIDKFPISRPNLTFSTLTVSNMSPEDSSIYLCSVAGLAGQETQYFGPGTRLLVL.